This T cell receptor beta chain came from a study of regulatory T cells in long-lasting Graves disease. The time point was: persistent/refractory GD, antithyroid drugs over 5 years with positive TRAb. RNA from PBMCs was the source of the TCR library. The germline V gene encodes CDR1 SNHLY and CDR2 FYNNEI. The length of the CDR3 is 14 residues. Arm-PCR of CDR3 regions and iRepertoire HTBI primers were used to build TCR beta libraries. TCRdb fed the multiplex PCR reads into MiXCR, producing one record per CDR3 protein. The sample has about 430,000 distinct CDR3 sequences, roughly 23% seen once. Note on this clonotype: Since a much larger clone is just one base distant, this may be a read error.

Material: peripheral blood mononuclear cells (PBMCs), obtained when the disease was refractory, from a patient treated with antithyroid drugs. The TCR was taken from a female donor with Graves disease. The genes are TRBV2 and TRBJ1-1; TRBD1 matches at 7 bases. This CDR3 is CVSLGGRGSSGTFF. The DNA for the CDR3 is TGTGTCAGCCTAGGGGGCAGGGGCTCTTCCGGTACTTTCTTT.